This T cell receptor (beta chain) was obtained from a study of shared clonotypes between healthy human individuals. CDR3 length equals 13 residues. CDR1 is MNHNY, CDR2 SVGAGI, per germline (reference sequence). V was cut by 5 bases and J by 8 bases, with 12 bases left in between. Study-level results: Despite large depth, rarefaction showed incomplete sorted-subset sequencing. Clonotypes which were not shared had lower generation probabilities than clonotypes that all four donors shared.

Remarks on this clone: Its antigen is unidentified.

Assay: immunoSEQ multiplex PCR; the TCRdb copy retains only in-frame clones and omits some. The sample carries roughly 2.6 million clones, roughly 92% recorded once. The authors divided CD4+ cells into CD45RA+ naive and CD45RA-negative memory subsets. The source of this sequence is a young man in good health. The chain has TRBV6-6 and TRBJ1-4; D unresolved. The specimen sequenced was naive CD4+ T cells sorted from blood. Subset in this sample: CD45RA+ positively selected. The CDR3 bases are TGTGCCAGCAGTCCACCGGGTGGGGAAAAACTGTTTTTT. Protein product: CASSPPGGEKLFF.